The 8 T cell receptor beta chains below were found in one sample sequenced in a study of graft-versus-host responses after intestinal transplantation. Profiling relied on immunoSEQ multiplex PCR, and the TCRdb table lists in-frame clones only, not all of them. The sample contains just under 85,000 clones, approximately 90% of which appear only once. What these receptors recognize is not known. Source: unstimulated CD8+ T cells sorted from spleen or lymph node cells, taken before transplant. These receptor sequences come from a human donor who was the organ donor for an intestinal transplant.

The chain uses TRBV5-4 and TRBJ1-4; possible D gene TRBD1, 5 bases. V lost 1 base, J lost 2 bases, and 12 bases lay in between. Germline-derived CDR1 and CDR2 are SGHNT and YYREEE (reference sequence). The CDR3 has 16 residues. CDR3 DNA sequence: TGTGCCAGCAGCTTGTTTTCCCGGGGGACTAATGAAAAACTGTTTTTT. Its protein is CASSLFSRGTNEKLFF.

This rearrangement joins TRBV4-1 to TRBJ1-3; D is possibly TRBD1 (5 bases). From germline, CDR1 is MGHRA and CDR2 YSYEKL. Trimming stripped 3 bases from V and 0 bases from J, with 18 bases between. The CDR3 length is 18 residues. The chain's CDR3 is CASSHLYQGPPSGNTIYF. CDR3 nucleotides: TGCGCCAGCAGCCACCTTTACCAGGGACCCCCCTCTGGAAACACCATATATTTT.

CDR3 sequence reads: CASSHMLQVSGNTIYF. The CDR3 DNA is TGTGCCAGCAGCCATATGCTACAGGTCTCTGGAAACACCATATATTTT. The chain uses TRBV11-2 and TRBJ1-3; possibly TRBD1 for D (5 bases). Germline V lookup: CDR1 SGHAT, CDR2 FQNNGV. The V end lost 5 bases, the J end lost 0 bases, and 14 bases lay between the germline ends. The CDR3 is 16 residues long.

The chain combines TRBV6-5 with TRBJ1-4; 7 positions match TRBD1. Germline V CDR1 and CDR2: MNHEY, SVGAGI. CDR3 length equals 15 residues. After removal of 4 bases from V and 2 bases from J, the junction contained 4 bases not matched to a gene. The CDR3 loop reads CASSLNRGTNEKLFF. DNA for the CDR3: TGTGCCAGCAGTTTGAACAGGGGTACTAATGAAAAACTGTTTTTT.

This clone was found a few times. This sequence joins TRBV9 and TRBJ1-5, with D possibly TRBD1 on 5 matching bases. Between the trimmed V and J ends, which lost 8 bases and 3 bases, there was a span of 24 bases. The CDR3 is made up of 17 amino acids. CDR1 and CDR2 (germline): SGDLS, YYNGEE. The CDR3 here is CASTTGRRKGANQPQHF. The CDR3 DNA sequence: TGTGCCAGTACGACGGGACGCAGGAAAGGGGCCAATCAGCCCCAGCATTTT. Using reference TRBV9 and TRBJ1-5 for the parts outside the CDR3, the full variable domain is DSGVTQTPKHLITATGQRVTLRCSPRSGDLSVYWYQQSLDQGLQFLIQYYNGEERAKGNILERFSAQQFPDLHSELNLSSLELGDSALYFCASTTGRRKGANQPQHFGDGTRLSIL.

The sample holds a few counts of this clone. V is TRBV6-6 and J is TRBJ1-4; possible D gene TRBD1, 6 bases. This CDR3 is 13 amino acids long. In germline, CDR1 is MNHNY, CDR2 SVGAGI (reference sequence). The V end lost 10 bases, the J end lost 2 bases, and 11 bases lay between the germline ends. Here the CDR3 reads CATLQGTNEKLFF. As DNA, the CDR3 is TGTGCCACCCTACAGGGCACTAATGAAAAACTGTTTTTT.

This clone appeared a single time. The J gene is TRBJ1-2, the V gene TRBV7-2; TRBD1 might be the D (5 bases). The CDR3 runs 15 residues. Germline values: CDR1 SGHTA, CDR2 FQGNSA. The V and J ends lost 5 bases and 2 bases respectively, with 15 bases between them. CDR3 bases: TGTGCCAGCAGCCCAGACAGAAAACTCAACTATGGCTACACCTTC. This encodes CASSPDRKLNYGYTF.

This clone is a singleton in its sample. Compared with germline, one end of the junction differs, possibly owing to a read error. CDR3 bases: TGTGCCAGCAGCGTCACTAGCGGGATGAGCTACGAGCAGAACTTC. Translating gives CASSVTSGMSYEQNF. The rearrangement links TRBV7-9 to TRBJ2-7; 10 bases line up with TRBD2. This CDR3 is 15 amino acids long. Germline CDR1 is SEHNR and CDR2 is FQNEAQ (reference sequence).